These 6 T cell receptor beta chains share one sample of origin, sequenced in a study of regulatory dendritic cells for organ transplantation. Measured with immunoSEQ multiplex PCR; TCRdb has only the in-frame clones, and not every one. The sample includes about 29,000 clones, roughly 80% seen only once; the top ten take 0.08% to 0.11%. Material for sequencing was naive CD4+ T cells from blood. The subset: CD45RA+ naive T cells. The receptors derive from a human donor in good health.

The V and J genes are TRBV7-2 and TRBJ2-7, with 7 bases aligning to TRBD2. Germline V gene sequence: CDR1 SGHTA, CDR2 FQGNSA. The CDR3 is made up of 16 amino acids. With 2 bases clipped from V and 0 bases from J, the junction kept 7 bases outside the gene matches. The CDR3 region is CASSLSSGSFSYEQYF. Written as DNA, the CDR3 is TGTGCCAGCAGCTTATCTAGCGGAAGCTTCTCCTACGAGCAGTACTTC.

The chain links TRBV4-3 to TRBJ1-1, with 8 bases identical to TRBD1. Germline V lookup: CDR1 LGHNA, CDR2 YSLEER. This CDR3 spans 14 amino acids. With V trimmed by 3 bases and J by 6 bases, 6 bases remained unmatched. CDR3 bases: TGCGCCAGCAGCCACTTGGACAGGGTGGCTGAAGCTTTCTTT. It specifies CASSHLDRVAEAFF.

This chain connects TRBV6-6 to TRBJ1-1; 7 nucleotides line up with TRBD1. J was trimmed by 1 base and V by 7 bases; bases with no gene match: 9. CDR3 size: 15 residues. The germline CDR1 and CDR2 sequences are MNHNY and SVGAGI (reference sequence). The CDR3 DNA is TGTGCCAGCACCCATAACAGGGGAGGGAACACTGAAGCTTTCTTT. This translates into CASTHNRGGNTEAFF.

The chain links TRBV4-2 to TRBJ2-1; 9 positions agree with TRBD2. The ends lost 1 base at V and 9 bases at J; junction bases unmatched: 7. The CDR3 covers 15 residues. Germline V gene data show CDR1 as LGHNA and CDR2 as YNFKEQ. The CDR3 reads CASSQGAGGNGEQFF. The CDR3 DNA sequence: TGTGCCAGCAGCCAAGGGGCGGGGGGGAATGGTGAGCAGTTCTTC.

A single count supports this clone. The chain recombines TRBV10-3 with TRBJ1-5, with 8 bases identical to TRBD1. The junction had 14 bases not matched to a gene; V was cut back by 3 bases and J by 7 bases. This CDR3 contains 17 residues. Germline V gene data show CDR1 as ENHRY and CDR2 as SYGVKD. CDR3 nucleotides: TGTGCCATCAGTGACCCCAGATCAGGGGGCATCAACCAGCCCCAGCATTTT. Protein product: CAISDPRSGGINQPQHF.

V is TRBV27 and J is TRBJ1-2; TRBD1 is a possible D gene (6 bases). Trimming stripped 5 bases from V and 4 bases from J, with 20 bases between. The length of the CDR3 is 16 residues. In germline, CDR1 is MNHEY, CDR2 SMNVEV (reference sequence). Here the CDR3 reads CASSRQDSPRGYGYTF. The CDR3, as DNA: TGTGCCAGCAGTCGCCAGGACAGCCCTAGGGGCTATGGCTACACCTTC.